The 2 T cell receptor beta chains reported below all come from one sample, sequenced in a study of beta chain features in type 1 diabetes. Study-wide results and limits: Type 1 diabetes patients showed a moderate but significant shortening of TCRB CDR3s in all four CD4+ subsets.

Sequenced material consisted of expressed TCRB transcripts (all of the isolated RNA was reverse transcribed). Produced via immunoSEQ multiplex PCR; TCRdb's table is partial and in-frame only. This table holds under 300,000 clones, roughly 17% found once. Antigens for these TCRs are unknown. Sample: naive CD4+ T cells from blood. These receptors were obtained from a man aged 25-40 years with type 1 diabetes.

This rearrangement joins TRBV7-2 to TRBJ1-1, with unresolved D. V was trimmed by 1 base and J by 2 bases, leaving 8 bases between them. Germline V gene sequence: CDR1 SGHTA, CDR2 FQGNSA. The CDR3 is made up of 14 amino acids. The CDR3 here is CASSLGGSNTEAFF. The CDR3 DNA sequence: TGTGCCAGCAGCTTAGGCGGCAGTAACACTGAAGCTTTCTTT.

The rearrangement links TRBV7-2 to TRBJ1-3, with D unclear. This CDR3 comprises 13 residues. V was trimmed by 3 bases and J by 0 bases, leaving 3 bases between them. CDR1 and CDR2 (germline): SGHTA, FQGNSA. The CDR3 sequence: CASSLNSGNTIYF. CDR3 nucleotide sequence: TGTGCCAGCAGCTTGAACTCTGGAAACACCATATATTTT.